This record looks at one T cell receptor (beta chain) sequence and its context. Its antigen remains unknown. The CDR3 has 13 amino acids. Per germline, CDR1 LGHNA and CDR2 YSLEER. TCRdb reworked the 5' RACE reads into one entry per CDR3 protein, no DNA. The table gives around 410,000 distinct CDR3 sequences; the top ten clones make up more than 2% of it. This specimen belongs to a study of monozygotic twins with inflammatory bowel disease. Study observations and caveats: Especially with disease activity, IBD patients shared fewer clonotypes with others than healthy twins did. Among twins, concordant and discordant pairs did not differ in repertoire similarity, possibly from limited power.

After skipping T cell sorting, the authors isolated total RNA from whole blood. The clonotype comes from a human donor with ulcerative colitis or Crohn's disease, or a healthy co-twin of an affected twin (not recorded which). The chain employs TRBV4-3 and TRBJ1-2; TCRdb indicates TRBD1, and absent DNA this call remains unverified. Input material: blood. The CDR3 sequence: CASSQDWGDGYTF.